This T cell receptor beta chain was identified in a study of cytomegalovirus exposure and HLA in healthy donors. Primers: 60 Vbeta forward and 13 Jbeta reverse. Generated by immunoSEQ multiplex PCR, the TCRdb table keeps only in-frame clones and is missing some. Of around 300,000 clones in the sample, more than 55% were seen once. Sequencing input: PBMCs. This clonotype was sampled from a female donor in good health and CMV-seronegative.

This CDR3 is CASSILQGPYTF. Written as DNA, the CDR3 is TGTGCCAGTAGTATTTTACAGGGACCGTACACCTTC. The chain is built from TRBV19 and TRBJ1-2; maybe TRBD1 (6 bases). The germline gives CDR1 LNHDA, CDR2 SQIVND (reference sequence). The CDR3 runs to 12 residues. Trimming took 3 bases from V and 11 from J, leaving 13 bases between them.